This T cell receptor beta chain was identified during a study of T cell repertoires in cytomegalovirus infection. Ten or more counts support this clonotype. The V end was cut by 5 bases, the J end by 2 bases, with 14 bases between. CDR1 and CDR2 from the germline V gene are SGHVS and FQNEAQ. The CDR3 runs to 15 residues. TCRdb reanalysed the reads using MiXCR and keeps one entry per CDR3 protein. The data contain fewer than 250,000 distinct CDR3 sequences, roughly 22% of them seen just once; the ten biggest clones take up 15% to 20%. This receptor was obtained from a human donor in good health (CMV status not recorded). Some clones in this sample may be carry-over from other donors' samples. V is TRBV7-8 and J is TRBJ2-3, with TRBD2 as a possible D gene (6 bases). The sample consisted of CD8+ T cells from PBMCs. As DNA, the CDR3 is TGTGCCAGCAGCCCTTTGGCGGGAACCACAGATACGCAGTATTTT. Translated: CASSPLAGTTDTQYF.